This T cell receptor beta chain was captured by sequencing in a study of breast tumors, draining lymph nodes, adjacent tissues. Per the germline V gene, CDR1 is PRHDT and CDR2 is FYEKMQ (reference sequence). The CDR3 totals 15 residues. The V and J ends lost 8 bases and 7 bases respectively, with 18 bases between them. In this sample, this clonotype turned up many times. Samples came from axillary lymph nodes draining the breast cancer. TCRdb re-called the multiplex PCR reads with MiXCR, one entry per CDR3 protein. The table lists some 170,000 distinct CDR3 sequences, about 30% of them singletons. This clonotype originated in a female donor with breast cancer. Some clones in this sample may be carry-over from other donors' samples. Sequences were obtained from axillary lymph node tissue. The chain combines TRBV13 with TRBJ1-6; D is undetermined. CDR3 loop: CASSLSETKNSPLHF. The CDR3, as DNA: TGTGCCAGCTCCTTGTCCGAGACAAAGAATTCACCCCTCCACTTT.